These 29 T cell receptor beta chains share one sample of origin, sequenced in a study of T cells in Graves' hyperthyroidism and ophthalmopathy. RNA transcripts provided the source from which TCR beta CDR3 regions were amplified. The HTBI primer set drove a first-round RT-PCR of the TCR CDR3. TCRdb passed the multiplex PCR reads through MiXCR, listing each CDR3 protein once. The sample lists 350,000 to 400,000 distinct CDR3 sequences; approximately 14% were seen once. Sequenced material: blood. All receptors come from a woman aged 60-75 years with Graves' hyperthyroidism.

Ten or more counts support this clonotype. The V gene is TRBV6-1, the J gene TRBJ1-2, with D tentatively TRBD1 (5 bases). V gave up 0 bases and J gave up 10 bases, with 15 bases separating them. The germline CDR1 and CDR2 sequences are MNHNS and SASEGT. The CDR3 contains 14 residues. This CDR3 reads CASSEAGLGVDYTF. The DNA of the CDR3 is TGTGCCAGCAGTGAAGCGGGCTTAGGGGTAGACTACACCTTC.

The table lists this clonotype with many counts. The chain has TRBV18 and TRBJ2-7, with D perhaps TRBD2 (6 bases). CDR1 KGHSH and CDR2 LQKENI come from the germline V gene. V lost 4 bases and J lost 2, with 9 bases in between. CDR3 size: 13 residues. The CDR3 DNA sequence: TGTGCCAGCTCACGGGGGGAAACCTACGAGCAGTACTTC. This translates into CASSRGETYEQYF.

This clonotype was counted many times. The V and J genes are TRBV10-2 and TRBJ1-1, with D unclear. CDR3 size: 13 residues. Germline-derived CDR1 and CDR2 are WSHSY and SAAADI. The V gene lost 4 bases and the J gene lost 1 base, with 7 bases spanning the gap. The CDR3 reads CASSARTNTEAFF. The CDR3 DNA sequence: TGCGCCAGCAGTGCGAGGACGAACACTGAAGCTTTCTTT.

There are many counts of this clonotype. The chain carries TRBV5-1 and TRBJ2-7; D perhaps matches TRBD2 (6 bases). CDR1 is SGHRS, CDR2 YFSETQ, per germline. Trimming took off 4 bases at V and 5 bases at J, with 16 bases between the two ends. The CDR3 spans 14 residues. DNA for the CDR3: TGCGCCAGCAGCCTACAGGAGGAGGGAAACGAGCAGTACTTC. This encodes CASSLQEEGNEQYF.

This clonotype was observed many times. The gene calls are TRBV29-1 and TRBJ1-2; D might be TRBD1 (6 bases). Trimming took off 6 bases at V and 3 bases at J, with 20 bases between the two ends. Germline CDR1 reads SQVTM; CDR2 reads ANQGSEA. The CDR3 is made up of 15 amino acids. In DNA form, the CDR3 reads TGCAGCGTCCGACCAGGGCTAGGGGGAGACTATGGCTACACCTTC. Translation gives CSVRPGLGGDYGYTF. The full variable domain, its missing parts supplied by reference TRBV29-1 and TRBJ1-2, is SAVISQKPSRDICQRGTSLTIQCQVDSQVTMMFWYRQQPGQSLTLIATANQGSEATYESGFVIDKFPISRPNLTFSTLTVSNMSPEDSSIYLCSVRPGLGGDYGYTFGSGTRLTVV.

This clonotype was counted ten times or more. The V gene is TRBV12-3 or TRBV12-4, the J gene TRBJ2-2; unclear D gene. The CDR3 loop spans 13 amino acids. Trimming shortened V by 8 bases and J by 1 base, and 8 bases separated the two germline ends. The CDR3 DNA reads TGTGCCAGCCAAACCCGGAACACCGGGGAGCTGTTTTTT. This translates into CASQTRNTGELFF.

This clonotype occurred a few times. The rearrangement uses TRBV11-2 and TRBJ2-1; TRBD2 might be the D (6 bases). Germline V gene lookup returns CDR1 SGHAT and CDR2 FQNNGV. Between the trimmed V and J ends, which lost 5 bases and 4 bases, there was a span of 21 bases. The CDR3 runs 17 residues. CDR3 residues: CASSPSPPSSEYNEQFF. For the CDR3, the DNA is TGTGCCAGCAGCCCCAGTCCTCCTTCTAGCGAGTACAATGAGCAGTTCTTC.

This clonotype was seen at least ten times. The V gene is TRBV19, the J gene TRBJ2-7; perhaps TRBD1 as D (6 bases). The length of the CDR3 is 14 residues. Germline CDR1 is LNHDA and CDR2 is SQIVND (reference sequence). The V gene lost 6 bases and the J gene lost 3 bases, with 15 bases spanning the gap. This CDR3 reads CASSPDRRIYEQYF. The DNA for the CDR3 is TGTGCCAGTAGCCCTGACAGGAGAATCTACGAGCAGTACTTC. Supplemented by reference TRBV19 and TRBJ2-7, the full variable domain reads DGGITQSPKYLFRKEGQNVTLSCEQNLNHDAMYWYRQDPGQGLRLIYYSQIVNDFQKGDIAEGYSVSREKKESFPLTVTSAQKNPTAFYLCASSPDRRIYEQYFGPGTRLTVT.

This clonotype was picked up many times. The J gene is TRBJ2-3, the V gene TRBV11-3; 10 nucleotides line up with TRBD2. The CDR3 sequence is 15 residues long. Trimming took 4 bases from V and 3 from J; bases not matched to a gene: 4. CDR1 and CDR2 (germline): SGHNT, YENEEA. DNA of the CDR3: TGTGCCAGCAGCTGGAAGCGGGAGGGTACAGATACGCAGTATTTT. This codes for CASSWKREGTDTQYF.

This chain joins TRBV27 and TRBJ1-1; a weak D match, TRBD1 (6 bases). CDR1 MNHEY and CDR2 SMNVEV come from the germline V gene (reference sequence). This CDR3 has 14 residues. V was cut by 7 bases and J by 6 bases, with 18 bases left in between. CDR3 coding DNA: TGTGCCAGCATCAGGGAGGGGGGTATCCCTGAAGCTTTCTTT. Translation: CASIREGGIPEAFF.

This sequence joins TRBV19 and TRBJ1-6; a possible D gene is TRBD1 (5 bases). Germline CDR1 reads LNHDA; CDR2 reads SQIVND (reference sequence). Trimming cost V 3 bases and J 8 bases, with 14 bases left between them. The CDR3 contains 15 residues. DNA for the CDR3: TGTGCCAGTAGTATCCGGGGCCCGAGGCATTCACCCCTCCACTTT. Residues: CASSIRGPRHSPLHF.

This clonotype was counted ten times or more. V gene TRBV7-3 combines with J gene TRBJ2-3; no definite D call. V was pared by 2 bases and J by 6 bases, with 9 bases between. Germline assignment: CDR1 SGHTA and CDR2 FQGTGA. The CDR3 consists of 13 residues. CDR3 in amino acids: CASSLPSQDTQYF. The CDR3 DNA sequence: TGTGCCAGCAGCTTACCGAGCCAGGATACGCAGTATTTT.

The J gene is TRBJ1-6, the V gene TRBV10-3; TRBD1 is a possible D gene (5 bases). The CDR3 runs to 13 residues. Germline CDR1 is ENHRY and CDR2 is SYGVKD. In DNA form, the CDR3 reads TGTGCGACAGAGAGCTCCTATAATTCACCCCTCCACTTT. This encodes CATESSYNSPLHF.

This clonotype turned up a few times. The chain carries TRBV3-1 and TRBJ1-6; TRBD1 might be the D (6 bases). V was trimmed by 4 bases and J by 7 bases, leaving 14 bases between them. Germline CDR1 LGHDT, CDR2 YNNKEL (reference sequence). The CDR3 sequence is 15 residues long. CDR3 in amino acids: CASSPTTGWNSPLHF. CDR3 nucleotides: TGTGCCAGCAGCCCCACGACAGGCTGGAATTCACCCCTCCACTTT.

This clonotype has ten or more counts. The chain employs TRBV11-2 and TRBJ2-1, with D tentatively TRBD1 or TRBD2 (5 bases each). The germline gives CDR1 SGHAT, CDR2 FQNNGV. Deletions cut 1 base from V and 10 bases from J, with 14 bases between. This CDR3 is built from 14 residues. Written as DNA, the CDR3 is TGTGCCAGCAGCTTAGGGGCGTTGAGGGGAGAGCAGTTCTTC. It translates to CASSLGALRGEQFF.

This clonotype appeared many times. The V call is TRBV29-1, the J call TRBJ2-3; TRBD1 is a possible D gene (5 bases). V lost 4 bases and J lost 2, with 19 bases in between. The CDR3 has 16 amino acids. In germline, CDR1 is SQVTM, CDR2 ANQGSEA. CDR3 protein: CSVARVKGVSTDTQYF. Written as DNA, the CDR3 is TGCAGCGTTGCCAGGGTGAAAGGAGTTTCCACAGATACGCAGTATTTT.

This clonotype was found many times. V is TRBV5-1 and J is TRBJ2-7, with D tentatively TRBD1 (5 bases). The CDR3 extends over 14 amino acids. V gave up 4 bases and J gave up 3 bases, with 14 bases separating them. Germline V gives CDR1 SGHRS, CDR2 YFSETQ. In DNA form, the CDR3 reads TGCGCCAGCAGCGGAACAGGAAAAGACTACGAGCAGTACTTC. Encoded protein: CASSGTGKDYEQYF.

This clonotype was seen ten or more times. The V gene is TRBV27, the J gene TRBJ2-3; D not resolved. The V and J ends lost 0 bases and 2 bases respectively, with 9 bases between them. There are 15 residues in the CDR3. Germline values: CDR1 MNHEY, CDR2 SMNVEV (reference sequence). The CDR3 loop reads CASSLSLQLTDTQYF. CDR3 DNA sequence: TGTGCCAGCAGTTTATCCTTACAGCTCACAGATACGCAGTATTTT.

This clonotype was recorded a few times. The chain recombines TRBV9 with TRBJ2-6, with 7 bases aligning to TRBD1. The CDR3 has 17 residues. Per germline, CDR1 SGDLS and CDR2 YYNGEE. J lost 0 bases, V lost 4 bases, and 7 bases had no gene match. The CDR3 protein is CASSQTGFGSGANVLTF. The CDR3 bases are TGTGCCAGCAGCCAGACAGGGTTTGGCTCTGGGGCCAACGTCCTGACTTTC.

This clonotype was counted ten times or more. The CDR3 spells CSAIRLVVQETQYF. In nucleotides, the CDR3 is TGCAGTGCCATAAGACTAGTGGTACAAGAGACCCAGTACTTC. The V and J genes are TRBV20-1 and TRBJ2-5, with D possibly TRBD2 on 6 matching bases. Germline values: CDR1 DFQATT, CDR2 SNEGSKA (reference sequence). This CDR3 has 14 amino acids. V was clipped by 6 bases and J by 2 bases, with 16 bases between them.

This clonotype was picked up many times. This chain links TRBV28 with TRBJ1-5; D might be TRBD1 (5 bases). Germline V gene sequence: CDR1 MDHEN, CDR2 SYDVKM. The CDR3 is 15 amino acids. V lost 2 bases and J lost 0, with 8 bases in between. CDR3 region: CASSLRGYSNQPQHF. The CDR3, as DNA: TGTGCCAGCAGTTTAAGGGGTTATAGCAATCAGCCCCAGCATTTT.

This clonotype has at least ten counts. V and J are TRBV11-2 and TRBJ2-7; 12 bases agree with TRBD2. CDR3 size: 15 residues. V shed 3 bases, J shed 4 bases, and the junction held 4 bases outside the gene matches. Germline CDR1 SGHAT, CDR2 FQNNGV. The CDR3 is CASSFFTSGGYEQYF. The CDR3 DNA reads as TGTGCCAGCAGCTTTTTCACTAGCGGGGGGTACGAGCAGTACTTC.

This clonotype has a count of ten or more. The chain is built from TRBV2 and TRBJ2-1, with TRBD2 identical over 10 bases. The CDR3 extends over 15 amino acids. Germline CDR1 is SNHLY and CDR2 is FYNNEI. V shed 7 bases and J 8 bases; nucleotides not matched to a gene: 11. This CDR3 reads CASIPGLAEGYEQFF. Here the CDR3 DNA reads TGTGCCAGCATCCCAGGACTAGCGGAAGGATATGAGCAGTTCTTC. Based on the CDR3 plus reference TRBV2 and TRBJ2-1, the full variable domain is EPEVTQTPSHQVTQMGQEVILRCVPISNHLYFYWYRQILGQKVEFLVSFYNNEISEKSEIFDDQFSVERPDGSNFTLKIRSTKLEDSAMYFCASIPGLAEGYEQFFGPGTRLTVL.

Many counts were recorded for this clonotype. The rearrangement uses TRBV6-2 or TRBV6-3 and TRBJ2-5; perhaps TRBD2 as D (5 bases). CDR3 length equals 14 residues. Looked up from germline, CDR1 is MNHEY and CDR2 is SVGEGT. V lost 2 bases and J lost 13, with 20 bases in between. CDR3 amino acids: CASSYSQLRADPYF. Here the CDR3 DNA reads TGTGCCAGCAGTTACAGCCAACTACGAGCGGACCCGTACTTC.

This clonotype was counted many times. The chain couples TRBV11-2 to TRBJ1-5; no clear D gene. CDR3 length: 15 amino acids. V was shortened by 1 base and J by 1 base, with 8 bases between the two germline ends. From germline, CDR1 is SGHAT and CDR2 FQNNGV. CDR3 residues: CASSLVAGSNQPQHF. The CDR3, as DNA: TGTGCCAGCAGCTTAGTAGCGGGGAGCAATCAGCCCCAGCATTTT.

The CDR3 DNA follows: TGTGCCAGCAGTTACTCCTTACCCGAATTGAATACCAAAAACATTCAGTACTTC. It translates to CASSYSLPELNTKNIQYF. The rearrangement uses TRBV6-5 and TRBJ2-4; no firm D call. The CDR3 consists of 18 residues. The germline V and J ends were trimmed by 0 bases and 2 bases, with 17 bases remaining between them. Germline CDR1 and CDR2: MNHEY and SVGAGI.

The table lists this clonotype with a few counts. V usage is TRBV19 and J usage is TRBJ1-1; 9 bases are a match to TRBD1. The germline V gene has CDR1 LNHDA and CDR2 SQIVND (reference sequence). Germline trimming cut 10 bases from V and 3 bases from J; bases unmatched to any gene: 12. The CDR3 has 15 amino acids. Written as DNA, the CDR3 is TGTGCCACCGAGGACAGGGGAGGGGGTTACACTGAAGCTTTCTTT. This encodes CATEDRGGGYTEAFF.

There are many counts of this clonotype. The chain joins TRBV20-1 to TRBJ1-1; maybe TRBD1 (6 bases). This CDR3 has 14 residues. CDR1 is DFQATT and CDR2 is SNEGSKA in the germline V gene (reference sequence). V dropped 0 bases and J dropped 7 bases, with 15 bases sitting between them. CDR3 region: CSARDAGENLEAFF. DNA for the CDR3: TGCAGTGCTAGAGATGCAGGGGAAAATCTTGAAGCTTTCTTT.

This clonotype has a count of ten or more. CDR3 in amino acids: CASSLSGTGREQFF. The CDR3 DNA reads TGTGCCAGCAGTTTATCCGGGACAGGGCGCGAGCAGTTCTTC. The rearrangement uses TRBV6-1 and TRBJ2-1, with TRBD1 matching over 9 bases. Germline assignment: CDR1 MNHNS and CDR2 SASEGT. V dropped 5 bases and J dropped 10; count of bases not matched to a gene: 9. CDR3 size: 14 residues.